This T cell receptor (beta chain) stems from a study of blood T cell repertoires in COVID-19 (TCRdb year 2020). At the level of the whole study: The collaborator samples originated in the United States, Italy and Spain and spanned the acute and convalescent phases of COVID-19. The samples were drawn from two sources: the first 160 participants of the ongoing ImmuneRACE study, and 1,254 subjects contributed by 6 global collaborators. The repertoires were released in a freely available public database meant as a resource for research on the immune response to SARS-CoV-2. The material from the prospective study consisted of cDNA or gDNA derived from T cells, B-cell-depleted T cells, or PBMCs. Where HLA class I and class II types were available, the types were taken from metadata supplied by the sample provider, not from assay-based typing. The dataset comprised deeply sampled blood TCRbeta repertoires from subjects exposed to, actively infected with, or recovered from COVID-19. The sample metadata nearly always contained a de-identified subject ID, COVID-19 status, age in years and sex.

Study-wide findings and limitations: How much clinical and demographic metadata was included differed by source and by participant, and the metadata was provided uncurated.

TCRbeta CDR3 regions were amplified from genomic DNA using the immunoSEQ Assay, a bias-controlled multiplex PCR. In the authors' own workflow: The number of nucleated cells in each sample was estimated from the amplification of reference gene primers within the assay. To quantify the absolute abundance of each unique TCRbeta CDR3 rearrangement, sequence reads were collapsed and filtered. For each sample, productive Simpson clonality was calculated as the square root of Simpson's diversity index over productive rearrangements. The clones in this table, taken by TCRdb from immuneACCESS, are in-frame only. Not every clone is retained; where verified, under half of the shortfall comes from an unresolved V gene, and the cause of the rest is unknown. V and J calls and clone size come straight from that table; D and trimming were deduced from the DNA. This sample is represented by 35,000 to 55,000 clones; roughly 89% of them were singletons. The ten largest clones add up to roughly 3.1% of the sample.

V is clipped by 2 bases and J by 3 bases, and the sequence between their germline boundaries is 17 bases long. The CDR3 measures 17 amino acids from cysteine to phenylalanine. Just the 51-base CDR3 DNA is kept, in frame starting at base 1. In the germline V gene, CDR1 corresponds to MNHEY and CDR2 to SVGEGT. Note on this clone: Its specific antigen is unknown. Base-call qualities are not available, and no considerably larger clone is one nucleotide away.

Whole blood was collected in K2EDTA tubes by collaborating institutions according to the institutions' own protocols. Collaborator samples were shipped for TCRbeta analysis as frozen whole blood, isolated PBMCs, or DNA extracted from either sample type. The clonotype comes from a man aged 50 to 60 with active COVID-19. The chain uses TRBV6-2 or TRBV6-3 and TRBJ1-5, with the D gene not clear enough to name. The sequenced sample consisted of peripheral blood. CDR3 reads: CASSYLQSEGNNQPQHF. The DNA is as follows: TGTGCCAGCAGTTACCTTCAGAGTGAGGGCAACAATCAGCCCCAGCATTTT.